This T cell receptor beta chain was recorded in a study of cytomegalovirus exposure and HLA in healthy donors. Study background: Early release data held 80 million to 100 million unique TCRs from HLA-typed donors. Study conclusions and caveats: An analysis that was carried out later associated 16,000 or so TCR beta sequences with HLA alleles at 0.05 false discovery rate. TCR beta sequences reportedly predicted most subjects' HLA-A and HLA-B alleles accurately.

To note about this clone: Its antigen is not identified.

The CDR3 loop spans 15 amino acids. V was trimmed by 1 base and J by 3 bases, leaving 11 bases between them. CDR1 SGHRS and CDR2 YFSETQ come from the germline V gene. Use of 60 Vbeta and 13 Jbeta primers characterized the PCR. Assay used: immunoSEQ multiplex PCR; TCRdb lists only in-frame clones, some missing. Among 70,000 to 100,000 clones listed, more than 55% were seen once. The chain joins TRBV5-1 to TRBJ2-1; D unresolved. The TCR was taken from a woman in her forties or fifties in good health and CMV-seropositive. The specimen sequenced was PBMCs. The CDR3: CASSLSTGFYNEQFF. The CDR3 nucleotides read TGCGCCAGCAGCTTGTCGACTGGGTTCTACAATGAGCAGTTCTTC.